The rows below give T cell receptor beta chains drawn from one sample of a study of identical twins. TCRdb re-analysed the 5' RACE reads in MiXCR, keeping a single row per CDR3 protein. The data hold 400,000 to 500,000 distinct CDR3 sequences, with approximately 17% observed a single time. Material: naive T cells sorted from blood. Receptors originate from a man aged 45-65 years in good health. CDR3s include the opening cysteine and the closing phenylalanine or tryptophan. The order of the fields is J gene, CDR3 length, D gene, V gene, clone size, CDR3 protein, CDR3 DNA. D genes are given only for firm matches. Only part of the rows carry a size: once, few, many, or a class if the clone is expanded.

TRBJ2-1 | 17 | TRBD2 | TRBV11-2 | - | CASSLGPAGGLGDEQFF | TGTGCCAGCAGCTTAGGTCCAGCGGGAGGGCTGGGCGATGAGCAGTTCTTC
TRBJ1-2 | 14 | - | TRBV29-1 | few | CSVEVGGAYYGYTF | TGCAGCGTTGAAGTGGGGGGGGCTTACTATGGCTACACCTTC
TRBJ2-5 | 14 | TRBD1 | TRBV2 | - | CASSGRDREETQYF | TGTGCCAGCAGTGGCCGGGACAGGGAGGAGACCCAGTACTTC
TRBJ2-5 | 17 | - | TRBV5-1 | - | CASSPFRGLRDQETQYF | TGCGCCAGCAGCCCGTTTAGAGGGTTGAGGGACCAAGAGACCCAGTACTTC
TRBJ1-4 | 15 | TRBD1 | TRBV4-2 | - | CASSQVQGANEKLFF | TGTGCCAGCAGCCAGGTACAGGGGGCTAATGAAAAACTGTTTTTT
TRBJ2-1 | 15 | TRBD2 | TRBV28 | many | CASSLLRESEIEQFF | TGTGCCAGCAGTTTATTGCGGGAGTCGGAGATTGAGCAGTTCTTC
TRBJ2-7 | 14 | - | TRBV12-3/TRBV12-4 | - | CASSPGLTPYEQYF | TGTGCCAGCAGCCCCGGACTCACGCCTTACGAGCAGTACTTC
TRBJ2-1 | 17 | - | TRBV13 | - | CASSATASERSYNEQFF | TGTGCCAGCAGCGCTACGGCTAGCGAGCGCTCCTACAATGAGCAGTTCTTC
TRBJ2-7 | 16 | - | TRBV11-2 | - | CASSAPTHRSSYEQYF | TGTGCCAGCAGCGCCCCCACACACCGGAGCTCCTACGAGCAGTACTTC
TRBJ1-3 | 14 | - | TRBV15 | many | CATSGAGFGNTIYF | TGTGCCACCAGCGGGGCCGGGTTTGGAAACACCATATATTTT
TRBJ2-1 | 14 | TRBD2 | TRBV20-1 | - | CSASAGTSYNEQFF | TGCAGTGCGTCCGCCGGGACTAGCTACAATGAGCAGTTCTTC
TRBJ2-6 | 16 | TRBD1 | TRBV20-1 | few | CSGDRVGPAGANVLTF | TGCAGCGGGGACAGGGTGGGGCCGGCTGGGGCCAACGTCCTGACTTTC
TRBJ1-4 | 14 | - | TRBV18 | - | CASSPPGFGEKLFF | TGTGCCAGCTCACCCCCAGGGTTTGGGGAAAAACTGTTTTTT
TRBJ2-3 | 15 | TRBD1 | TRBV20-1 | few | CSASGDRGRTDTQYF | TGCAGTGCTAGTGGGGACAGGGGAAGGACAGATACGCAGTATTTT
TRBJ1-2 | 14 | - | TRBV4-3 | few | CASSQDEGYYGYTF | TGCGCCAGCAGCCAAGACGAGGGGTACTATGGCTACACCTTC
TRBJ1-2 | 16 | TRBD1 | TRBV4-1 | many | CASSQAGGGEGYGYTF | TGCGCCAGCAGCCAGGCAGGGGGGGGCGAGGGCTATGGCTACACCTTC
TRBJ2-1 | 17 | - | TRBV20-1 | - | CSARDPNGRRSYNEQFF | TGCAGTGCTAGAGATCCCAATGGACGACGCTCCTACAATGAGCAGTTCTTC
TRBJ2-5 | 13 | - | TRBV7-6 | many | CASSPQDSKTQYF | TGTGCCAGCAGCCCCCAGGATAGCAAGACCCAGTACTTC
TRBJ2-1 | 16 | TRBD2 | TRBV14 | - | CASSQEVAGGPHEQFF | TGTGCCAGCAGCCAAGAAGTGGCGGGAGGGCCCCATGAGCAGTTCTTC
TRBJ2-1 | 14 | - | TRBV28 | - | CASSLAAGHNEQFF | TGTGCCAGCAGTTTAGCGGCCGGGCACAATGAGCAGTTCTTC
TRBJ2-7 | 14 | TRBD1 | TRBV6-1 | - | CASSGAGGLHEQYF | TGTGCCAGCAGTGGGGCAGGGGGCTTGCACGAGCAGTACTTC
TRBJ1-2 | 13 | - | TRBV5-1 | - | CASSWDGNYGYTF | TGCGCCAGCAGCTGGGACGGAAACTATGGCTACACCTTC
TRBJ2-1 | 16 | - | TRBV21-1 | many | CASSKVTGQAYNEQFF | TGTGCCAGCAGCAAAGTTACGGGTCAGGCCTACAATGAGCAGTTCTTC
TRBJ2-5 | 16 | - | TRBV20-1 | few | CSARGSSQHLRGTQYF | TGCAGTGCTAGGGGATCGTCACAACACCTCCGGGGGACCCAGTACTTC
TRBJ1-2 | 15 | TRBD1 | TRBV7-9 | - | CASSSISGTVNGYTF | TGTGCCAGCAGCTCGATCTCCGGGACAGTCAATGGCTACACCTTC
TRBJ1-2 | 16 | - | TRBV29-1 | few | CSVDARQSAPNYGYTF | TGCAGCGTTGACGCCCGGCAGTCAGCACCTAACTATGGCTACACCTTC
TRBJ1-3 | 15 | - | TRBV18 | - | CASSPPRSGIATIYF | TGTGCCAGCTCACCACCAAGGTCCGGGATAGCCACCATATATTTT
TRBJ2-3 | 14 | - | TRBV5-1 | many | CASSLVGNADTQYF | TGCGCCAGCAGCTTGGTAGGGAACGCAGATACGCAGTATTTT
TRBJ2-1 | 15 | TRBD2 | TRBV19 | many | CASSEGGTSVYEQFF | TGTGCCAGTAGCGAGGGGGGGACTAGCGTCTATGAGCAGTTCTTC
TRBJ1-2 | 14 | - | TRBV2 | few | CASSAAGGAYGYTF | TGTGCCAGCAGTGCTGCGGGAGGAGCCTATGGCTACACCTTC
TRBJ1-6 | 15 | TRBD1 | TRBV5-1 | once | CASSLQGFDNSPLHF | TGCGCCAGCAGCCTACAGGGGTTTGATAATTCACCCCTCCACTTT
TRBJ1-5 | 15 | TRBD1 | TRBV19 | few | CASSTDRGAGQPQHF | TGTGCCAGTAGTACGGACAGGGGCGCAGGGCAGCCCCAGCATTTT
TRBJ1-3 | 16 | - | TRBV4-2 | few | CASSQEDIRSGNTIYF | TGTGCCAGCAGCCAGGAGGACATCCGCTCTGGAAACACCATATATTTT
TRBJ2-7 | 16 | - | TRBV10-3 | - | CAISEYGKDRSYEQYF | TGTGCCATCAGTGAGTATGGGAAGGACAGATCCTACGAGCAGTACTTC
TRBJ2-7 | 13 | - | TRBV12-3/TRBV12-4 | - | CASRPLGTYEQYF | TGTGCCAGCAGACCGCTAGGGACCTACGAGCAGTACTTC
TRBJ2-3 | 13 | TRBD2 | TRBV28 | - | CATGLAAVDTQYF | TGTGCCACTGGACTAGCGGCCGTAGATACGCAGTATTTT
TRBJ2-7 | 16 | - | TRBV7-8 | - | CASSPLGSGRSYEQYF | TGTGCCAGCAGCCCCCTGGGGAGCGGAAGATCCTACGAGCAGTACTTC
TRBJ2-5 | 16 | TRBD2 | TRBV7-2 | - | CASSPLRRGGKETQYF | TGTGCCAGCAGCCCGCTGAGGCGGGGGGGAAAAGAGACCCAGTACTTC
TRBJ1-5 | 14 | - | TRBV12-3/TRBV12-4 | few | CASSLTPPNQPQHF | TGTGCCAGCAGTTTAACTCCCCCTAATCAGCCCCAGCATTTT
TRBJ2-5 | 16 | TRBD2 | TRBV19 | few | CASKGLASGGKETQYF | TGTGCCTCAAAAGGGCTGGCTAGCGGGGGAAAAGAGACCCAGTACTTC
TRBJ2-3 | 14 | TRBD1 | TRBV20-1 | - | CSSAGQGVPDTQYF | TGCAGTTCGGCGGGACAGGGGGTCCCAGATACGCAGTATTTT
TRBJ2-2 | 16 | - | TRBV27 | - | CASSLVSGVGTGELFF | TGTGCCAGCAGTTTGGTTAGCGGAGTTGGCACCGGGGAGCTGTTTTTT
TRBJ2-7 | 12 | - | TRBV5-1 | few | CASRSEVYEQYF | TGCGCCAGCAGATCGGAGGTCTACGAGCAGTACTTC
TRBJ2-5 | 15 | - | TRBV4-3 | few | CASSQATGTWETQYF | TGCGCCAGCAGCCAAGCTACAGGGACCTGGGAGACCCAGTACTTC
TRBJ2-1 | 14 | - | TRBV29-1 | many | CSVEGRISYNEQFF | TGCAGCGTTGAAGGCAGGATCTCCTACAATGAGCAGTTCTTC
TRBJ2-7 | 13 | TRBD1 | TRBV6-1 | few | CASEGAVFYEQYF | TGTGCCAGCGAGGGGGCGGTTTTTTACGAGCAGTACTTC
TRBJ1-4 | 14 | - | TRBV6-1 | few | CASRGLATNEKLFF | TGTGCCAGCAGGGGCCTAGCAACTAATGAAAAACTGTTTTTT
TRBJ2-7 | 15 | - | TRBV10-3 | - | CAISVPLGAVEEQYF | TGTGCCATCAGCGTCCCCCTTGGGGCTGTAGAGGAGCAGTACTTC